This T cell receptor (beta chain) was obtained from a study of cytomegalovirus exposure and HLA in healthy donors. The PCR employed 60 Vbeta primers together with 13 Jbeta primers. Using immunoSEQ multiplex PCR, the repertoire was profiled, and TCRdb retains in-frame clones only, with some absent. The repertoire consists of roughly 150,000 clones, with around three quarters occurring once and the leading ten covering approximately 3%. This clone was seen a handful of times. There are 12 residues in the CDR3. V lost 5 bases, J lost 15 bases, and 17 bases lay in between. Germline loops: CDR1 MGHRA, CDR2 YSYEKL.

The J gene is TRBJ2-1, the V gene TRBV4-1; no definite D call. The sample consisted of PBMCs. The TCR originated in a male donor in good health and CMV-seronegative. The CDR3 loop reads CASSTNLLTRFF. The DNA of the CDR3 is TGCGCCAGCAGCACGAATCTCCTGACTCGGTTCTTC.